This T cell receptor (beta chain) was retrieved from a study of OX40 agonist ivuxolimab in advanced cancers. General study findings and limits: Part of the nonresponder group also had normalized T-cell clonal expansion that was low.

About this clone: Its antigen is currently unknown.

Germline V gene data show CDR1 as SQVTM and CDR2 as ANQGSEA. The CDR3 covers 13 residues. V was trimmed by 3 bases and J by 4 bases, leaving 10 bases between them. Profiling relied on immunoSEQ multiplex PCR, and the TCRdb table lists in-frame clones only, not all of them. The profile shows 65,000 to 80,000 clones, about four fifths of them singletons. The chain links TRBV29-1 to TRBJ1-5; tentative D call: TRBD1 (5 bases). The sequenced sample was CD4+ or CD8+ T cells sorted from blood, obtained in a trial of the OX40 agonist ivuxolimab. The source is an adult with an advanced solid tumor such as melanoma, head and neck, liver or kidney cancer. This chain's CDR3 is CSVDLGTNQPQHF. The CDR3, as DNA: TGCAGCGTTGATTTAGGGACGAATCAGCCCCAGCATTTT.